A selection of T cell receptor beta chains follows, all from one sample in a study of CD8 T cells in ankylosing spondylitis. MiXCR was run by TCRdb on the 5' RACE reads, yielding one entry per CDR3 protein. Of 200,000 to 250,000 distinct CDR3 sequences listed, roughly 6.6% are singletons. The sequenced sample was blood, either unsorted or a sorted T cell fraction (not recorded which). The receptor set was obtained from a male donor with ankylosing spondylitis. Each CDR3 is given with its conserved first and last residue.

TRBJ2-5	TRBV7-9	CASSFQGQETQYF
TRBJ2-2	TRBV12-3/TRBV12-4	CASSLRLAGNTGELFF
TRBJ1-2	TRBV27	CASKTYMTDLNYGYTF
TRBJ2-3	TRBV9	CASSPQAGVADTQYF
TRBJ1-1	TRBV3-1	CASSQNGQGLNTEAFF
TRBJ2-7	TRBV7-2	CASSEGGRIYEQYF
TRBJ2-5	TRBV7-9	CASSSRGQGQETQYF
TRBJ1-5	TRBV28	CASSLTGDWDQPQHF
TRBJ2-5	TRBV23-1	CAIKIRGRDLRETQYF
TRBJ2-7	TRBV20-1	CSAPGKFYEQYF
TRBJ1-6	TRBV27	CASSLQQGISPLHF
TRBJ2-5	TRBV4-2	CASSHSRREGRVRQTQYF
TRBJ2-7	TRBV6-2/TRBV6-3	CASHGSRNEQYF
TRBJ2-1	TRBV7-9	CASSTGGTVGEQFF
TRBJ2-7	TRBV10-2	CASKGAGPYYEQYF
TRBJ1-1	TRBV7-9	CASSLGVGAFF